Following are 5 T cell receptor beta chains from one sample sequenced in a study of metastatic and nonmetastatic thyroid tumors. None of the patients had undergone any treatment ahead of thyroid surgery. TCRdb re-called the PCR reads via MiXCR. The sample lists 30,000 to 40,000 clones; 17% were seen once. Material for sequencing was blood. These receptors were obtained from a female donor with papillary thyroid cancer or a benign thyroid nodule (not recorded which). Some clones in this sample may be carry-over from other donors' samples.

Ten or more counts support this clone. This may be a read error: a much more frequent sequence differs by one nucleotide. The CDR3 DNA sequence: TGCAGTGCTATAAGGGACAGCCAGCACATTGAAGCTTTCTTT. Amino acid sequence: CSAIRDSQHIEAFF. This chain joins TRBV20-1 and TRBJ1-1, with 7 bases aligning to TRBD1. This CDR3 has 14 amino acids. V dropped 4 bases and J dropped 7; count of bases not matched to a gene: 12. From germline, CDR1 is DFQATT and CDR2 SNEGSKA (reference sequence).

This clone was seen ten or more times. The V gene is TRBV6-1, the J gene TRBJ1-2, with TRBD1 identical over 7 bases. V shed 8 bases and J 5 bases; nucleotides not matched to a gene: 11. This CDR3 has 14 residues. Germline V gene sequence: CDR1 MNHNS, CDR2 SASEGT. For the CDR3, the DNA is TGTGCCAGCTGGCAAGGGGCAGGGGGATATGGCTACACCTTC. This sequence encodes CASWQGAGGYGYTF.

This clone occurred many times. The V gene is TRBV20-1, the J gene TRBJ1-6; TRBD1 is a possible D gene (6 bases). Looked up from germline, CDR1 is DFQATT and CDR2 is SNEGSKA (reference sequence). This CDR3 spans 14 amino acids. V was cut by 8 bases and J by 9 bases, with 20 bases left in between. In nucleotides, the CDR3 is TGCAGTTCAGGGGAAGCGAAGGGAGCTTCACCCCTCCACTTT. Its translation is CSSGEAKGASPLHF.

The chain employs TRBV11-2 and TRBJ2-1; a weak D match, TRBD2 (6 bases). Trimming stripped 6 bases from V and 0 bases from J, with 21 bases between. The germline gives CDR1 SGHAT, CDR2 FQNNGV. The CDR3 has 18 amino acids. The CDR3 sequence: CASSKTWSEGDSYNEQFF. CDR3 DNA: TGTGCCAGCAGTAAAACGTGGTCGGAGGGTGACTCCTACAATGAGCAGTTCTTC.

This clone appeared a few times. This chain links TRBV4-1 with TRBJ2-3, with D perhaps given as TRBD1 or TRBD2 (6 bases each). Trimming cost V 0 bases and J 3 bases, with 19 bases left between them. Looked up from germline, CDR1 is MGHRA and CDR2 is YSYEKL. This CDR3 spans 18 amino acids. The CDR3 loop reads CASSQEQLGKGGTDTQYF. CDR3 DNA sequence: TGCGCCAGCAGCCAAGAACAGTTGGGGAAGGGGGGAACAGATACGCAGTATTTT.